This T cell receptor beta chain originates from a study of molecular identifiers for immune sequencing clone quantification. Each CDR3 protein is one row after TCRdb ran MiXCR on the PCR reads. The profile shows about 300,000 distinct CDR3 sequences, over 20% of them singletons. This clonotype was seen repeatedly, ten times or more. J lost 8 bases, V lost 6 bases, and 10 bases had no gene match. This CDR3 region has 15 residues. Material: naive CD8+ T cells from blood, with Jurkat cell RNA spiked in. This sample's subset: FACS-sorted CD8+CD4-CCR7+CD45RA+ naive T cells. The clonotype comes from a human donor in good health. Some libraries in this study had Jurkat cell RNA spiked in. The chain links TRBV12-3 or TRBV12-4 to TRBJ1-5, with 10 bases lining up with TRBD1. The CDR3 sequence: CASRRGTGVYKPQHF. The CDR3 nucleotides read TGTGCCAGCAGGCGCGGGACAGGGGTTTATAAGCCCCAGCATTTT.